This passage covers 30 T cell receptor beta chains from one sample sequenced in a study of CD8+ T cells in alopecia areata. The sequencing template was cDNA reverse transcribed from extracted RNA. Only in-frame clones appear in the TCRdb table, and some are missing; sequencing was by immunoSEQ multiplex PCR. This table has about 120,000 clones, around 49% appearing once. This specimen was CD8+ T cells sorted from blood, taken at week 0. Receptor source: a human donor with alopecia areata.

The chain uses TRBV2 and TRBJ1-5; D might be TRBD1 (5 bases). This CDR3 has 17 amino acids. Per germline, CDR1 SNHLY and CDR2 FYNNEI. Trimming stripped 1 base from V and 3 bases from J, with 16 bases between. CDR3 DNA: TGTGCCAGCAGTGAAGTGTTGTGGGGGGGTTACAATCAGCCCCAGCATTTT. It specifies CASSEVLWGGYNQPQHF.

In this sample, this clone turned up a few times. This rearrangement joins TRBV5-1 to TRBJ2-1; 8 nucleotides match TRBD1. V trimming: 0 bases; J trimming: 7 bases; junction bases outside the gene matches: 6. Germline V lookup: CDR1 SGHRS, CDR2 YFSETQ. This CDR3 has 15 residues. The CDR3 DNA reads as TGCGCCAGCAGCTTGGGACAGGGGAATTTGAATGAGCAGTTCTTC. Encoded protein: CASSLGQGNLNEQFF.

The rearrangement joins TRBV29-1 to TRBJ2-7, with TRBD1 as a possible D gene (5 bases). Germline V gene sequence: CDR1 SQVTM, CDR2 ANQGSEA. Trimming took off 4 bases at V and 4 bases at J, with 11 bases between the two ends. The CDR3 is 12 residues long. CDR3 region: CSVGGNGYEQYF. The CDR3 DNA is TGCAGCGTTGGGGGCAATGGATACGAGCAGTACTTC.

The genes are TRBV6-1 and TRBJ2-3, with 9 bases matching TRBD2. CDR1 and CDR2 (germline): MNHNS, SASEGT. The CDR3 has 14 amino acids. J was trimmed by 4 bases and V by 3 bases; bases with no gene match: 2. The CDR3 DNA reads TGTGCCAGCAGTGACTCTAGCGGGGCAGATACGCAGTATTTT. Protein product: CASSDSSGADTQYF.

V gene TRBV5-5 combines with J gene TRBJ2-5, with 10 bases fitting TRBD2. Looked up from germline, CDR1 is SGHKS and CDR2 is YYEKEE (reference sequence). This CDR3 spans 15 amino acids. The V gene end was trimmed by 2 bases and the J gene end by 2 bases; junction bases not matched to a gene: 3. CDR3 sequence reads: CASSFLAGAQETQYF. CDR3 bases: TGTGCCAGCAGCTTCCTAGCGGGGGCACAAGAGACCCAGTACTTC.

V and J are TRBV4-1 and TRBJ2-1; TRBD1 agrees at 11 bases. The J segment lost 6 bases and the V segment lost 3 bases, leaving 13 bases of the junction unmatched. Germline lookup yields CDR1 MGHRA and CDR2 YSYEKL. This CDR3 is 18 amino acids long. The CDR3 coding sequence is TGCGCCAGCAGCCACCCGGGGACAGGGGGTCCGGTTGCCAATGAGCAGTTCTTC. This codes for CASSHPGTGGPVANEQFF.

V usage is TRBV4-2 and J usage is TRBJ1-1; 10 positions match TRBD1. The V and J ends lost 3 bases and 7 bases, in that order; junction bases with no gene match: 5. The CDR3 is 14 amino acids. Germline lookup yields CDR1 LGHNA and CDR2 YNFKEQ. DNA for the CDR3: TGTGCCAGCAGCCAGGGACAGGGGCGAGATGAAGCTTTCTTT. The encoded protein is CASSQGQGRDEAFF.

To note about this clone: An end of the junction differs from the germline gene, which may be a read error. The rearrangement uses TRBV7-9 and TRBJ2-7, with a tentative D call TRBD2 (5 bases). This CDR3 has 12 amino acids. Germline values: CDR1 SEHNR, CDR2 FQNEAQ (reference sequence). CDR3 residues: CASSPDSHEQYF. CDR3 sequence (DNA): TGTGCCAGCAGCCCGGACTCCCACGAGCAGTACTTC.

This sequence joins TRBV4-2 and TRBJ2-7; D tentatively fits TRBD1 or TRBD2 (5 bases each). Trimming removed 3 bases at V and 2 bases at J, with 8 bases between. Germline CDR1 and CDR2: LGHNA and YNFKEQ. The CDR3 consists of 13 residues. The CDR3: CASSQGVAYEQYF. CDR3 sequence (DNA): TGTGCCAGCAGCCAGGGGGTGGCCTACGAGCAGTACTTC.

V usage is TRBV7-9 and J usage is TRBJ1-2; 10 bases match TRBD1. The CDR3 is made up of 13 amino acids. V trimming: 5 bases; J trimming: 4 bases; junction bases outside the gene matches: 1. Germline lookup yields CDR1 SEHNR and CDR2 FQNEAQ (reference sequence). CDR3 sequence reads: CASSRDRGYGYTF. The CDR3, as DNA: TGTGCCAGCAGCCGGGACAGGGGCTATGGCTACACCTTC.

This clone has just a few counts. The V call is TRBV4-3, the J call TRBJ1-5; D remains ambiguous. V lost 2 bases, J lost 1 base, and 3 bases lay in between. The germline CDR1 and CDR2 sequences are LGHNA and YSLEER. The CDR3 totals 13 residues. The CDR3: CASSQWSNQPQHF. The CDR3 DNA reads TGCGCCAGCAGCCAATGGAGCAATCAGCCCCAGCATTTT.

CDR3 DNA: TGTGCCAGCAGCTTAGGTCAGAATAGCAATCAGCCCCAGCATTTT. Translating it yields CASSLGQNSNQPQHF. The chain links TRBV7-9 to TRBJ1-5; no clear D gene. The germline V and J ends were trimmed by 1 base and 0 bases, with 7 bases remaining between them. The CDR3 runs 15 residues. Germline V gene sequence: CDR1 SEHNR, CDR2 FQNEAQ (reference sequence).

The J gene is TRBJ1-2, the V gene TRBV4-2, with D perhaps matching TRBD1 (5 bases). The CDR3 runs 15 residues. Trimming shortened V by 4 bases and J by 1 base, and 13 bases separated the two germline ends. CDR1 LGHNA and CDR2 YNFKEQ come from the germline V gene. In DNA form, the CDR3 reads TGTGCCAGCAGCCGGCGGGGGAAGGGTAACTATGGCTACACCTTC. Its translation: CASSRRGKGNYGYTF.

The chain uses TRBV29-1 and TRBJ2-2; D is undetermined. The germline CDR1 and CDR2 sequences are SQVTM and ANQGSEA. The CDR3 is 15 amino acids. Trimming left V 0 bases short and J 1 base short, with 9 bases between. Here the CDR3 DNA reads TGCAGCGTTGAAGAAGTAGGACGGAACACCGGGGAGCTGTTTTTT. This encodes CSVEEVGRNTGELFF.

The chain employs TRBV9 and TRBJ1-6; TRBD1 aligns across 7 bases. Germline CDR1 SGDLS, CDR2 YYNGEE. The CDR3 is 14 residues long. V shed 0 bases, J shed 8 bases, and the junction held 2 bases outside the gene matches. The CDR3 DNA is TGTGCCAGCAGCGTAGGGACAGGTTATTCACCCCTCCACTTT. Its translation: CASSVGTGYSPLHF.

The rearrangement uses TRBV15 and TRBJ2-7; D gene uncertain. The CDR3 has 13 residues. Trimming removed 5 bases at V and 2 bases at J, with 10 bases between. Germline values: CDR1 LNHNV, CDR2 YYDKDF (reference sequence). CDR3 loop: CATSPPFTYEQYF. CDR3 nucleotides: TGTGCCACCAGCCCCCCGTTTACCTACGAGCAGTACTTC.

Here the CDR3 DNA reads TGTGCCAGCAGCCCAGGGGGTGATCAGCCCCAGCATTTT. Translation: CASSPGGDQPQHF. This chain connects TRBV13 to TRBJ1-5, with 7 bases that match TRBD1. The CDR3 sequence is 13 residues long. Germline trimming cut 5 bases from V and 5 bases from J; bases unmatched to any gene: 3. CDR1 is PRHDT, CDR2 FYEKMQ, per germline (reference sequence).

This chain links TRBV13 with TRBJ2-7; D not certain. Per the germline V gene, CDR1 is PRHDT and CDR2 is FYEKMQ (reference sequence). CDR3 length: 13 residues. Trimming cost V 0 bases and J 2 bases, with 5 bases left between them. The CDR3 reads CASSLGGTYEQYF. CDR3 in DNA: TGTGCCAGCAGCTTAGGCGGTACCTACGAGCAGTACTTC.

Comments on this clone: At the DNA level, this CDR3 is encoded by other sequences in the same sample as well. The rearrangement links TRBV7-9 to TRBJ2-3; no clear D gene. The V and J ends lost 1 base and 4 bases respectively, with 3 bases between them. The CDR3 is 12 amino acids. The V gene's germline CDR1 is SEHNR and CDR2 FQNEAQ (reference sequence). The CDR3 is CASSLVADTQYF. CDR3 sequence (DNA): TGTGCCAGCAGCTTAGTAGCAGATACGCAGTATTTT. The full variable domain, with the rest looked up from reference TRBV7-9 and TRBJ2-3, is DTGVSQNPRHKITKRGQNVTFRCDPISEHNRLYWYRQTLGQGPEFLTYFQNEAQLEKSRLLSDRFSAERPKGSFSTLEIQRTEQGDSAMYLCASSLVADTQYFGPGTRLTVL.

This rearrangement joins TRBV6-5 to TRBJ1-6; D is possibly TRBD1 (5 bases). Germline V gene sequence: CDR1 MNHEY, CDR2 SVGAGI. V shed 6 bases and J shed 8 bases, with 17 bases lying between them. CDR3 size: 15 residues. In DNA form, the CDR3 reads TGTGCCAGCAGAAACCGGGACGGGACTTATTCACCCCTCCACTTT. This codes for CASRNRDGTYSPLHF.

This clone has just a few counts. The rearrangement joins TRBV9 to TRBJ1-1, with 9 nucleotides matching TRBD1. With 4 bases clipped from V and 3 bases from J, the junction kept 13 bases outside the gene matches. The V gene's germline CDR1 is SGDLS and CDR2 YYNGEE. The CDR3 has 17 residues. For the CDR3, the DNA is TGTGCCAGCAGCATACTTCCGCCGGGACAGGGTCACACTGAAGCTTTCTTT. Encoded protein: CASSILPPGQGHTEAFF.

This clone was seen a few times. This sample also contains other DNA sequences that code for the same CDR3. The chain combines TRBV29-1 with TRBJ1-1; D remains ambiguous. Per germline, CDR1 SQVTM and CDR2 ANQGSEA. CDR3 length: 12 amino acids. Trimming removed 7 bases at V and 1 base at J, with 10 bases between. CDR3 nucleotides: TGCAGCGGAGGGCGCGAGAACACTGAAGCTTTCTTT. Translated: CSGGRENTEAFF.

In this sample, this clone turned up once. The rearrangement links TRBV27 to TRBJ2-5; 7 positions agree with TRBD1. V trimming: 5 bases; J trimming: 5 bases; junction bases outside the gene matches: 5. The CDR3 spans 13 residues. CDR1 and CDR2 (germline): MNHEY, SMNVEV (reference sequence). CDR3 DNA sequence: TGTGCCAGCAGTATACAGGGGTTGGAGACCCAGTACTTC. Translated, it gives CASSIQGLETQYF.

The gene calls are TRBV30 and TRBJ2-7; D uncertain. Germline V gene data show CDR1 as GTSNPN and CDR2 as SVGIG (reference sequence). The length of the CDR3 is 14 residues. The V and J ends lost 0 bases and 2 bases respectively, with 11 bases between them. The CDR3 DNA reads as TGTGCCTGGAGTGTGGGGTCAGGAGCCTACGAGCAGTACTTC. It translates to CAWSVGSGAYEQYF.

The chain couples TRBV5-1 to TRBJ1-1; possible D gene TRBD1, 6 bases. Germline CDR1 is SGHRS and CDR2 is YFSETQ. The V and J ends lost 0 bases and 5 bases respectively, with 14 bases between them. The CDR3 has 15 residues. CDR3 DNA sequence: TGCGCCAGCAGCTTGGAGCAGGGGCTTGTGACTGAAGCTTTCTTT. Its protein is CASSLEQGLVTEAFF.

This chain uses TRBV27 with TRBJ2-7; D call uncertain. The CDR3 totals 13 residues. V was cut by 2 bases and J by 6 bases, with 11 bases left in between. CDR1 MNHEY and CDR2 SMNVEV come from the germline V gene (reference sequence). The CDR3 coding sequence is TGTGCCAGCAGTTTACTGGGATCGGGCGAGCAGTACTTC. It encodes CASSLLGSGEQYF.

V and J are TRBV6-5 and TRBJ2-5; D may be TRBD2 (5 bases). The CDR3 spans 14 residues. Germline V CDR1 and CDR2: MNHEY, SVGAGI. V was clipped by 7 bases and J by 7 bases, with 19 bases between them. The CDR3 sequence: CASTPNPGMGTQYF. The CDR3 DNA reads TGTGCCAGCACCCCCAATCCCGGGATGGGGACCCAGTACTTC.

The rearrangement links TRBV4-1 to TRBJ2-1; possible D gene TRBD2, 6 bases. Trimming shortened V by 3 bases and J by 5 bases, and 11 bases separated the two germline ends. The germline CDR1 and CDR2 sequences are MGHRA and YSYEKL. CDR3 length equals 14 residues. CDR3 bases: TGCGCCAGCAGCCAGCATCGGGAGAACAATGAGCAGTTCTTC. Its protein is CASSQHRENNEQFF.

The chain links TRBV5-1 to TRBJ2-5, with D possibly being TRBD2 (7 bases). This CDR3 has 13 amino acids. V was pared by 4 bases and J by 5 bases, with 12 bases between. The germline CDR1 and CDR2 sequences are SGHRS and YFSETQ. The CDR3 protein is CASSTQGGETQYF. The CDR3 region has the DNA TGCGCCAGCAGCACACAGGGAGGGGAGACCCAGTACTTC. The full variable domain, its missing parts supplied by reference TRBV5-1 and TRBJ2-5, is KAGVTQTPRYLIKTRGQQVTLSCSPISGHRSVSWYQQTPGQGLQFLFEYFSETQRNKGNFPGRFSGRQFSNSRSEMNVSTLELGDSALYLCASSTQGGETQYFGPGTRLLVL.

The sample holds a few counts of this clone. V and J are TRBV6-1 and TRBJ2-2; D is uncertain. The CDR3 is made up of 14 amino acids. The germline CDR1 and CDR2 sequences are MNHNS and SASEGT. V was clipped by 3 bases and J by 4 bases, with 9 bases between them. In DNA form, the CDR3 reads TGTGCCAGCAGTGAGGCCTTTTCCACCGGGGAGCTGTTTTTT. Its protein product is CASSEAFSTGELFF.